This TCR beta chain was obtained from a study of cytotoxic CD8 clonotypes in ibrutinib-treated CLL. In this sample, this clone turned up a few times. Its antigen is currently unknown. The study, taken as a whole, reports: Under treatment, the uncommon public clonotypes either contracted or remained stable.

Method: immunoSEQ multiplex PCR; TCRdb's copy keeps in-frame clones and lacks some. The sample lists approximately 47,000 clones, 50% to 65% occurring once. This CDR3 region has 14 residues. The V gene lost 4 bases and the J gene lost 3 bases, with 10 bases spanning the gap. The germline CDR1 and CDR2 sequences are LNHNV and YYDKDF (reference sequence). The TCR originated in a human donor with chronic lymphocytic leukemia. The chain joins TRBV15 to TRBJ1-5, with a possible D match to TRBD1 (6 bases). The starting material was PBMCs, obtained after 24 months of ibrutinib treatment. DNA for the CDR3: TGTGCCACCAGCAAAGACAGGATCAATCAGCCCCAGCATTTT. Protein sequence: CATSKDRINQPQHF.